A single T cell receptor (beta chain) is shown here with its context. The antigen is unknown. One junction end disagrees with the germline gene, perhaps due to a read error. The CDR3 contains 13 residues. Germline CDR1 and CDR2: LNHDA and SQIVND (reference sequence). This entry is derived from a study of molecular identifiers for immune sequencing clone quantification. Regarding the study as a whole: Sharing of a barcode by identical TCR molecules could cause highly expanded clone sizes to be underestimated.

In TCRdb, the PCR reads were re-called with MiXCR into one record per CDR3 protein. Of more than 70,000 distinct CDR3 sequences listed, roughly a fifth are singletons. The specimen was naive CD8+ T cells from blood, with Jurkat cell RNA spiked in. The subset is: FACS-sorted CD8+CD4-CCR7+CD45RA+ naive T cells. The origin of this receptor is a human donor in good health. Some libraries in this study had Jurkat cell RNA spiked in. The chain has TRBV19 and TRBJ2-7, with 7 bases lining up with TRBD1. The CDR3 nucleotides read TGTGCCAGTGGAAACAGGGGTACCTACGCGCAGTACTTC. Protein product: CASGNRGTYAQYF.